The rows below give T cell receptor beta chains drawn from one sample of a study of blood T cell repertoires in COVID-19. Data came from immunoSEQ multiplex PCR; TCRdb stores just in-frame clones and leaves some out. The data contain roughly 210,000 clones, more than 75% of them seen just once; the ten biggest clones take up roughly 7.2%. The sample consisted of PBMCs or T cells enriched from blood (not recorded which). These receptors were obtained from a young man in a cohort exposed to, infected with or recovered from COVID-19 (not recorded which). CDR3s include the opening cysteine and the closing phenylalanine or tryptophan. D genes are given only for firm matches. Size values are once, few and many counts, or a class for expanded clones, and some rows have none.

TRBJ2-7,-,TRBV6-5,-,TGTGCCAGCACCCTAAGGAGGGCAACCTCCTACGAGCAGTACTTC,CASTLRRATSYEQYF
TRBJ2-7,TRBD2,TRBV5-1,-,TGCGCCAGCAGCACAGCGGGAGGGCGTTCCTACGAGCAGTACTTC,CASSTAGGRSYEQYF
TRBJ1-6,-,TRBV4-1,-,TGCGCCAGCAGCCAAGCGTCCAGGGGCCAAAGCTCCTATAATTCACCCCTCCACTTT,CASSQASRGQSSYNSPLHF
TRBJ2-3,TRBD2,TRBV10-3,-,TGTGCCATCCGTATAGGGACTAGCGCAACAGATACGCAGTATTTT,CAIRIGTSATDTQYF
TRBJ1-5,-,TRBV6-2/TRBV6-3,-,TGTGCCAGCAGTTTGTATTCTCGCAATCAGCCCCAGCATTTT,CASSLYSRNQPQHF
TRBJ2-7,TRBD1,TRBV10-2,-,TGCGCCAGCAGATTGGAGCGACAGGGGGCGATAGTATGCGAGCAGTACTTC,CASRLERQGAIVCEQYF
TRBJ2-5,TRBD1,TRBV6-5,-,TGTGCCAGCAGTACCGACAGGGGCCGTCGGGAGACCCAGTACTTC,CASSTDRGRRETQYF
TRBJ2-2,TRBD1,TRBV10-3,-,TGTGCCATCAGCCCTACAGGGGATGGGAACACCGGGGAGCTGTTTTTT,CAISPTGDGNTGELFF
TRBJ2-3,-,TRBV27,once,TGTGCCAGCAGTTTTTGGGGGGAGGAGCAGTATTTT,CASSFWGEEQYF
TRBJ2-1,TRBD2,TRBV5-5,-,TGTGCCAGCAGCCCACGGTCGCTAGCGGTCTACAATGAGCAGTTCTTC,CASSPRSLAVYNEQFF
TRBJ2-1,-,TRBV3-1/TRBV3-2,-,TGTGCCAGCAGCCATAGCTCCGGATACAATGAGCAGTTCTTC,CASSHSSGYNEQFF
TRBJ2-2,TRBD1,TRBV18,-,TGTGCCAGCTCACCAAGTCTGGCAGGGGGCGCGATCGGGGAGCTGTTTTTT,CASSPSLAGGAIGELFF
TRBJ1-5,TRBD1,TRBV5-1,few,TGCGCCAGCAGTTTGACCGGGACAGGGTATCAGCCCCAGCATTTT,CASSLTGTGYQPQHF
TRBJ2-1,-,TRBV5-1,-,TGCGCCAGCAGCTCTGCCGACATCGACAATGAGCAGTTCTTC,CASSSADIDNEQFF
TRBJ2-1,TRBD2,TRBV9,-,TGTGCCAGCAGCCTGTCCGGGACTAGCGGGGGCAGTGGGAATGAGCAGTTCTTC,CASSLSGTSGGSGNEQFF
TRBJ2-7,-,TRBV7-9,-,TGTGCCAGCAGCTTAGCCCAGGGCCTTTTCTCCTACGAGCAGTACTTC,CASSLAQGLFSYEQYF
TRBJ2-1,TRBD1,TRBV19,-,TGTGCCAGTACACCAACAGGGGAATACGGTGAGCAGTTCTTC,CASTPTGEYGEQFF
TRBJ1-5,-,TRBV27,-,TGTGCCAGCAGTTTATGGACAGTTTATAGCAATCAGCCCCAGCATTTT,CASSLWTVYSNQPQHF